This TCR beta chain was recorded in a study of control samples from healthy donors and cancer patients. With 1 base removed from V and 2 bases from J, the gap between germline ends came to 8 bases. Germline V gene sequence: CDR1 LNHNV, CDR2 YYDKDF (reference sequence). There are 14 residues in the CDR3. The method was immunoSEQ multiplex PCR; TCRdb's version includes in-frame clones alone and lacks a portion of them. The repertoire includes 65,000 to 90,000 clones, around 87% of them detected once, and around 18% sits in the top ten. The count of this clone is one. The receptor comes from a man in his forties or fifties in good health. The rearrangement uses TRBV15 and TRBJ1-2, with D possibly being TRBD1 (5 bases). The sample comprised blood. The chain's CDR3 is CATSRVGGNYGYTF. In nucleotides, the CDR3 is TGTGCCACCAGCAGAGTGGGGGGAAACTATGGCTACACCTTC.